Following are 27 T cell receptor beta chains from one sample sequenced in a study of OX40 agonist ivuxolimab in advanced cancers. Assay: immunoSEQ multiplex PCR; the TCRdb copy retains only in-frame clones and omits some. Here the sample spans around 64,000 clones, about 89% being singletons. The input for sequencing was CD4+ or CD8+ T cells sorted from blood, taken in a trial of the OX40 agonist ivuxolimab. These receptors came from an adult with an advanced solid tumor such as melanoma, head and neck, liver or kidney cancer.

The CDR3 DNA sequence: TGTGCCAGCAGTGTCTGGCGGGACACCTACAATGAGCAGTTCTTC. It codes for CASSVWRDTYNEQFF. The J gene is TRBJ2-1, the V gene TRBV28; D is perhaps TRBD1 or TRBD2 (6 bases each). Trimming took off 5 bases at V and 2 bases at J, with 13 bases between the two ends. Germline lookup yields CDR1 MDHEN and CDR2 SYDVKM. The CDR3 totals 15 residues.

This chain's CDR3 is CASSVGRGYNEQFF. The CDR3 region has the DNA TGTGCCAGCAGCGTAGGACGGGGCTACAATGAGCAGTTCTTC. The chain combines TRBV9 with TRBJ2-1; D perhaps matches TRBD2 (5 bases). CDR3 size: 14 residues. Germline CDR1 SGDLS, CDR2 YYNGEE. V gave up 0 bases and J gave up 3 bases, with 7 bases separating them.

The chain links TRBV19 to TRBJ1-5; D gene ambiguous. Germline values: CDR1 LNHDA, CDR2 SQIVND (reference sequence). This CDR3 is 15 amino acids long. Trimming removed 2 bases at V and 0 bases at J, with 8 bases between. The CDR3 nucleotides read TGTGCCAGTAGTATAATGGAAAATAGCAATCAGCCCCAGCATTTT. Translated, it gives CASSIMENSNQPQHF.

This clone was counted once. The chain joins TRBV4-3 to TRBJ1-4, with 7 positions matching TRBD1. CDR1 and CDR2 (germline): LGHNA, YSLEER. With V trimmed by 0 bases and J by 2 bases, 0 bases remained unmatched. The CDR3 has 15 residues. The CDR3 bases are TGCGCCAGCAGCCAAGACAGGGGGACTAATGAAAAACTGTTTTTT. It translates to CASSQDRGTNEKLFF.

The rearrangement links TRBV2 to TRBJ2-1, with a weak D call TRBD1 (6 bases). V was shortened by 3 bases and J by 0 bases, with 21 bases between the two germline ends. Looked up from germline, CDR1 is SNHLY and CDR2 is FYNNEI. CDR3 size: 19 residues. The chain's CDR3 is CASSDSENRDTDSYNEQFF. The DNA for the CDR3 is TGTGCCAGCAGTGATTCTGAAAACCGGGACACAGACTCCTACAATGAGCAGTTCTTC. Supplemented by reference TRBV2 and TRBJ2-1, the full variable domain reads EPEVTQTPSHQVTQMGQEVILRCVPISNHLYFYWYRQILGQKVEFLVSFYNNEISEKSEIFDDQFSVERPDGSNFTLKIRSTKLEDSAMYFCASSDSENRDTDSYNEQFFGPGTRLTVL.

This clone occurred once. The CDR3 loop is CASSQALAGVHNEQFF. The CDR3 DNA reads TGCGCCAGCAGCCAAGCGCTAGCGGGTGTGCACAATGAGCAGTTCTTC. The chain recombines TRBV4-1 with TRBJ2-1, with 8 bases matching TRBD2. Germline loops: CDR1 MGHRA, CDR2 YSYEKL. This CDR3 has 16 amino acids. Losses at the gene ends were 1 base for V and 5 bases for J; bases not matched to a gene: 7.

The chain uses TRBV9 and TRBJ2-1; D is ambiguous. CDR1 SGDLS and CDR2 YYNGEE come from the germline V gene. This CDR3 has 17 amino acids. V was clipped by 3 bases and J by 1 base, with 17 bases between them. CDR3: CASSAPLGGVSYNEQFF. In DNA form, the CDR3 reads TGTGCCAGCAGCGCCCCCCTGGGCGGCGTTTCCTACAATGAGCAGTTCTTC.

The genes are TRBV7-9 and TRBJ1-1, with 9 bases identical to TRBD1. This CDR3 has 17 residues. With 5 bases clipped from V and 4 bases from J, the junction kept 14 bases outside the gene matches. Germline V gives CDR1 SEHNR, CDR2 FQNEAQ (reference sequence). CDR3 nucleotide sequence: TGTGCCAGCAGCGGCGGGACAGGGTGGGGTACGGGCACTGAAGCTTTCTTT. Translating gives CASSGGTGWGTGTEAFF. Together with reference TRBV7-9 and TRBJ1-1, the CDR3 gives the full variable domain: DTGVSQNPRHKITKRGQNVTFRCDPISEHNRLYWYRQTLGQGPEFLTYFQNEAQLEKSRLLSDRFSAERPKGSFSTLEIQRTEQGDSAMYLCASSGGTGWGTGTEAFFGQGTRLTVV.

The chain joins TRBV6-1 to TRBJ1-2, with D unresolved. Trimming stripped 0 bases from V and 5 bases from J, with 7 bases between. CDR1 MNHNS and CDR2 SASEGT come from the germline V gene. This CDR3 comprises 13 residues. CDR3 DNA sequence: TGTGCCAGCAGTGAAGCGATCGGGTATGGCTACACCTTC. Translated: CASSEAIGYGYTF.

This sequence joins TRBV5-6 and TRBJ2-5; D is ambiguous. Germline CDR1 reads SGHDT; CDR2 reads YYEEEE. Trimming stripped 2 bases from V and 0 bases from J, with 8 bases between. CDR3 size: 14 residues. The CDR3 region is CASSLLVYQETQYF. The CDR3, as DNA: TGTGCCAGCAGCTTATTGGTTTACCAAGAGACCCAGTACTTC. Filled out from reference TRBV5-6 and TRBJ2-5, the complete variable domain reads DAGVTQSPTHLIKTRGQQVTLRCSPKSGHDTVSWYQQALGQGPQFIFQYYEEEERQRGNFPDRFSGHQFPNYSSELNVNALLLGDSALYLCASSLLVYQETQYFGPGTRLLVL.

The chain carries TRBV4-1 and TRBJ1-5; possible D gene TRBD1, 5 bases. V was pared by 1 base and J by 0 bases, with 7 bases between. The CDR3 sequence is 15 residues long. Looked up from germline, CDR1 is MGHRA and CDR2 is YSYEKL. In nucleotides, the CDR3 is TGCGCCAGCAGCCAAGCAGACAGTAGCAATCAGCCCCAGCATTTT. Residues: CASSQADSSNQPQHF.

This rearrangement joins TRBV6-1 to TRBJ2-3; tentatively, D is TRBD1 (6 bases). Trimming took off 5 bases at V and 12 bases at J, with 12 bases between the two ends. The CDR3 runs 11 residues. Germline CDR1 is MNHNS and CDR2 is SASEGT. CDR3 nucleotides: TGTGCCAGCAGTCTCGGGACATATCAGTATTTT. It encodes CASSLGTYQYF.

The rearrangement links TRBV5-1 to TRBJ2-7; D ambiguous. Trimming shortened V by 4 bases and J by 4 bases, and 9 bases separated the two germline ends. Germline CDR1 and CDR2: SGHRS and YFSETQ. There are 12 residues in the CDR3. The CDR3 DNA is TGCGCCAGCAGCGGGGATGCATACGAGCAGTACTTC. Translation: CASSGDAYEQYF.

This chain links TRBV28 with TRBJ1-2; perhaps TRBD1 as D (5 bases). The CDR3 length is 14 residues. Trimming stripped 6 bases from V and 4 bases from J, with 15 bases between. Per the germline V gene, CDR1 is MDHEN and CDR2 is SYDVKM. CDR3 DNA sequence: TGTGCCAGCAGCCTCGACAGCGTCAGCTATGGCTACACCTTC. Encoded protein: CASSLDSVSYGYTF.

The V gene is TRBV5-6, the J gene TRBJ2-7, with D tentatively TRBD1 (6 bases). The CDR3 extends over 13 amino acids. In germline, CDR1 is SGHDT, CDR2 YYEEEE. Trimming removed 2 bases at V and 3 bases at J, with 9 bases between. The chain's CDR3 is CASSLGQIYEQYF. The DNA for the CDR3 is TGTGCCAGCAGCTTAGGACAGATCTACGAGCAGTACTTC. Using reference TRBV5-6 and TRBJ2-7 for the parts outside the CDR3, the full variable domain is DAGVTQSPTHLIKTRGQQVTLRCSPKSGHDTVSWYQQALGQGPQFIFQYYEEEERQRGNFPDRFSGHQFPNYSSELNVNALLLGDSALYLCASSLGQIYEQYFGPGTRLTVT.

The chain couples TRBV27 to TRBJ2-7; D may be TRBD1 or TRBD2 (6 bases each). The germline V gene has CDR1 MNHEY and CDR2 SMNVEV (reference sequence). The germline V and J ends were trimmed by 3 bases and 4 bases, with 16 bases remaining between them. This CDR3 is 15 amino acids long. The CDR3 bases are TGTGCCAGCAGTTTGAATCCAAGGGGGACTTACGAGCAGTACTTC. Encoded protein: CASSLNPRGTYEQYF.

This sequence joins TRBV7-3 and TRBJ2-5, with TRBD2 matching 12 bases. The CDR3 is made up of 16 amino acids. V lost 5 bases, J lost 6 bases, and 10 bases stayed unmatched. Germline CDR1 SGHTA, CDR2 FQGTGA. CDR3 sequence reads: CASSLSTSGSQKTQYF. The CDR3 DNA follows: TGTGCCAGCAGCCTCTCGACTAGCGGGAGTCAGAAGACCCAGTACTTC.

Only one count was recorded for this clone. This chain links TRBV6-4 with TRBJ2-3; 11 bases match TRBD2. Trimming removed 4 bases from V and 3 bases from J; junction bases left unmatched: 0. The CDR3 has 14 residues. CDR1 and CDR2 from the germline V gene are MRHNA and SNTAGT. CDR3 in DNA: TGTGCCAGCAGTGGACTAGCGGGAACAGATACGCAGTATTTT. Encoded protein: CASSGLAGTDTQYF.

As regards this clone: Other DNA sequences in the same sample also yield this CDR3. V and J are TRBV6-1 and TRBJ2-7; D gene uncertain. The CDR3 is 10 amino acids. CDR1 is MNHNS, CDR2 SASEGT, per germline. The ends were cut back, 8 bases at V and 4 bases at J, with 6 bases in the middle. The CDR3 protein is CASGVYEQYF. The CDR3 DNA reads TGTGCCAGCGGCGTTTACGAGCAGTACTTC.

V and J are TRBV28 and TRBJ1-4; D unclear. The length of the CDR3 is 15 residues. Germline assignment: CDR1 MDHEN and CDR2 SYDVKM. Trimming stripped 3 bases from V and 4 bases from J, with 12 bases between. The CDR3 DNA follows: TGTGCCAGCAGTTTTTCGACGGACCTTAATGAAAAACTGTTTTTT. Translated, it gives CASSFSTDLNEKLFF. The full variable domain, with the rest looked up from reference TRBV28 and TRBJ1-4, is DVKVTQSSRYLVKRTGEKVFLECVQDMDHENMFWYRQDPGLGLRLIYFSYDVKMKEKGDIPEGYSVSREKKERFSLILESASTNQTSMYLCASSFSTDLNEKLFFGSGTQLSVL.

The genes are TRBV11-3 and TRBJ1-1, with a tentative D call TRBD1 (5 bases). The CDR3 is made up of 14 amino acids. V was clipped by 1 base and J by 6 bases, with 12 bases between them. Per the germline V gene, CDR1 is SGHNT and CDR2 is YENEEA. The CDR3 DNA reads as TGTGCCAGCAGCTTAGGGGGGTTAGGCGCTGAAGCTTTCTTT. Protein sequence: CASSLGGLGAEAFF. Full variable domain (missing parts from reference TRBV11-3 and TRBJ1-1): EAGVVQSPRYKIIEKKQPVAFWCNPISGHNTLYWYLQNLGQGPELLIRYENEEAVDDSQLPKDRFSAERLKGVDSTLKIQPAELGDSAVYLCASSLGGLGAEAFFGQGTRLTVV.

The chain employs TRBV7-3 and TRBJ2-3; 16 bases agree with TRBD2. Trimming cost V 5 bases and J 7 bases; bases outside gene matches: 15. The V gene's germline CDR1 is SGHTA and CDR2 FQGTGA. The CDR3 length is 19 residues. The DNA of the CDR3 is TGTGCCAGCAGCGAAATCCCCGGGACTAGCGGGAGGGACGGCAATACGCAGTATTTT. It encodes CASSEIPGTSGRDGNTQYF.

The CDR3 is CASTYRAENTEAFF. The CDR3 DNA reads TGTGCCAGCACCTACAGGGCCGAGAACACTGAAGCTTTCTTT. The V call is TRBV6-1, the J call TRBJ1-1, with D tentatively TRBD1 (6 bases). Germline V gene sequence: CDR1 MNHNS, CDR2 SASEGT. The CDR3 runs to 14 residues. Trimming removed 7 bases from V and 1 base from J, with 13 bases in between.

V usage is TRBV21-1 and J usage is TRBJ1-2; TRBD1, the table's D call, lacks a check against the DNA. TRBV21-1 is flagged as a pseudogene. The CDR3 has 14 residues. This chain's CDR3 is CASSKVRGFYGYTF. CDR3 sequence (DNA): TGTGCCAGCAGCAAAGTCAGGGGCTTCTATGGCTACACCTTC.

The rearrangement links TRBV27 to TRBJ1-1; 9 nucleotides align to TRBD1. Germline V gene data show CDR1 as MNHEY and CDR2 as SMNVEV (reference sequence). The CDR3 is 13 amino acids. Germline trimming cut 6 bases from V and 3 bases from J; bases unmatched to any gene: 2. The CDR3 is CASRGQGDTEAFF. Written as DNA, the CDR3 is TGTGCCAGCAGGGGACAGGGTGACACTGAAGCTTTCTTT.

Details on this clone: Other DNA sequences in the same sample also yield this CDR3. The rearrangement links TRBV7-2 to TRBJ2-7, with D possibly matching TRBD2 (6 bases). The CDR3 is 13 residues long. Germline V gene sequence: CDR1 SGHTA, CDR2 FQGNSA. The germline V and J ends were trimmed by 3 bases and 2 bases, with 8 bases remaining between them. The CDR3 sequence is CASSLGGTYEQYF. CDR3 in DNA: TGTGCCAGCAGCTTGGGCGGGACCTACGAGCAGTACTTC.

The gene calls are TRBV6-6 and TRBJ2-3; D is uncertain. The CDR3 loop spans 16 amino acids. V lost 0 bases, J lost 0 bases, and 10 bases lay in between. Germline-derived CDR1 and CDR2 are MNHNY and SVGAGI (reference sequence). CDR3 region: CASSYSEETSTDTQYF. CDR3 DNA: TGTGCCAGCAGTTACTCCGAGGAAACTAGCACAGATACGCAGTATTTT.